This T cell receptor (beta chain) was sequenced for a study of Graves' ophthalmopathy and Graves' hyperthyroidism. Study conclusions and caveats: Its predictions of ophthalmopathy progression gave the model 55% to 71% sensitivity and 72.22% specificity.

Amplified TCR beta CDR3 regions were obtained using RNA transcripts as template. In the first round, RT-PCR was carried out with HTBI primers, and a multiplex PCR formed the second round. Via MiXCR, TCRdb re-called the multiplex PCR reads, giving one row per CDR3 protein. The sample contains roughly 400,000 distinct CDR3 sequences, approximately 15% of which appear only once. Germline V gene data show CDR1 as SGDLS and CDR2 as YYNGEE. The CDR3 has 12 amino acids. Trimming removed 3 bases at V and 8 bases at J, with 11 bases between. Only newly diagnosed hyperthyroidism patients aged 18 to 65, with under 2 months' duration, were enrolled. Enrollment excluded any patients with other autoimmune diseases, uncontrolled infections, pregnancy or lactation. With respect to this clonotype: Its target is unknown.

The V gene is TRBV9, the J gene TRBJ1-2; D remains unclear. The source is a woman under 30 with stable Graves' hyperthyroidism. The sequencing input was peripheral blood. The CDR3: CASSAGIRGYTF. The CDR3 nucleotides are TGTGCCAGCAGCGCCGGGATCAGGGGCTACACCTTC.